This TCR beta chain was sequenced for a study of neurological immune-mediated disorders. CDR1 ENHRY and CDR2 SYGVKD come from the germline V gene. The CDR3 extends over 14 amino acids. Study-wide findings and caveats: Multiple sclerosis, the disease with the least TCR clonal expansion, fell below healthy controls, whereas HTLV-1-associated myelopathy showed the most. There was no clinical or MRI feature that showed an association with the multiple sclerosis repertoire cluster.

5'RACE with 10-nucleotide random UMIs generated the cDNA. From 15-18 subjects, over 160 million TCR-beta sequences were obtained in each sequencing run. MiXCR, applied by TCRdb to the 5' RACE reads, yields one record per CDR3 protein. The sample carries around 55,000 distinct CDR3 sequences, about 4.2% recorded once. In its sample, this clonotype was seen many times. Antigen: not known. The TCR was taken from a woman in her thirties or forties with multiple sclerosis. The V gene is TRBV10-3, the J gene TRBJ1-1, with TRBD1 matching 8 bases. The source material was CD4+ T cells from blood. In DNA, the CDR3 is TGTGCTACACGAGGACAGGGCGCGGGGACTGAAGCTTTCTTT. This sequence encodes CATRGQGAGTEAFF.